These 14 T cell receptor beta chains share one sample of origin, sequenced in a study of T cell repertoires in cytomegalovirus infection. TCRdb redid the calling of the reads with MiXCR, one entry per CDR3 protein. The table lists hundreds of thousands of distinct CDR3 sequences, approximately 31% of them singletons. Their antigens remain unidentified. Sequences were derived from cultured CD8+ T cells from PBMCs, sampled from culture after CMV antigen stimulation. These receptors were obtained from a human donor in good health (CMV status not recorded). Some clones in this sample may be carry-over from other donors' samples.

The chain is built from TRBV4-1 and TRBJ2-4, with D possibly matching TRBD1 (6 bases). The CDR3 runs 15 residues. Germline lookup yields CDR1 MGHRA and CDR2 YSYEKL. Trimming took off 1 base at V and 3 bases at J, with 10 bases between the two ends. DNA for the CDR3: TGCGCCAGCAGCCAAGCACAGGGAAACAAAAACATTCAGTACTTC. As protein: CASSQAQGNKNIQYF.

V gene TRBV10-3 combines with J gene TRBJ2-1; no reliable D call. The V end lost 0 bases, the J end lost 7 bases, and 13 bases lay between the germline ends. The CDR3 length is 15 residues. The germline gives CDR1 ENHRY, CDR2 SYGVKD. The CDR3 region is CAISESSSLPNEQFF. CDR3 DNA: TGTGCCATCAGTGAGTCGTCGAGTTTACCGAATGAGCAGTTCTTC.

This clonotype occurred a few times. The chain has TRBV6-2 or TRBV6-3 and TRBJ1-1, with D maybe TRBD1 (6 bases). From germline, CDR1 is MNHEY and CDR2 SVGEGT. This CDR3 has 15 amino acids. V was trimmed by 2 bases and J by 0 bases, leaving 10 bases between them. CDR3 sequence: CASSYPGDMNTEAFF. In DNA form, the CDR3 reads TGTGCCAGCAGTTACCCCGGGGACATGAACACTGAAGCTTTCTTT.

The genes are TRBV7-9 and TRBJ2-1; D gene unclear. Germline V gene lookup returns CDR1 SEHNR and CDR2 FQNEAQ (reference sequence). Trimming pared 5 bases from V and 0 bases from J, leaving 11 bases between. The CDR3 totals 15 residues. CDR3 sequence reads: CASSANWDSYNEQFF. The DNA for the CDR3 is TGTGCCAGCAGCGCTAACTGGGACTCCTACAATGAGCAGTTCTTC.

This clonotype has only a few counts. The rearrangement uses TRBV12-3 or TRBV12-4 and TRBJ1-4; D may be TRBD1 (6 bases). This CDR3 spans 16 amino acids. Trimming pared 3 bases from V and 3 bases from J, leaving 14 bases between. For the CDR3, the DNA is TGTGCCAGCAGTTTTTGGACGTACAGGGCTAATGAAAAACTGTTTTTT. As protein: CASSFWTYRANEKLFF.

This sequence joins TRBV11-2 and TRBJ1-5, with no clear D. The germline V and J ends were trimmed by 5 bases and 7 bases, with 15 bases remaining between them. The CDR3 is 14 amino acids. Germline lookup yields CDR1 SGHAT and CDR2 FQNNGV. The CDR3: CASSAGGTGQPQHF. CDR3 DNA sequence: TGTGCCAGCAGCGCAGGAGGCACGGGACAGCCCCAGCATTTT.

The rearrangement uses TRBV6-7 and TRBJ1-1; tentatively, D is TRBD1 (6 bases). TRBV6-7 is classed as an ORF, of uncertain function. The CDR3 sequence is 15 residues long. Deletions cut 0 bases from V and 1 base from J, with 9 bases between. The chain's CDR3 is CASSYSGHKNTEAFF. CDR3 DNA sequence: TGTGCCAGCAGTTACTCGGGACACAAGAACACTGAAGCTTTCTTT.

The J gene is TRBJ2-5, the V gene TRBV7-9, with a weak D call TRBD2 (5 bases). Germline CDR1 SEHNR, CDR2 FQNEAQ (reference sequence). The CDR3 is 15 amino acids. Trimming took off 6 bases at V and 4 bases at J, with 18 bases between the two ends. CDR3 coding DNA: TGTGCCAGCAGTGGGGTGTCGGGATTTGTAGAGACCCAGTACTTC. Translation gives CASSGVSGFVETQYF.

This chain uses TRBV27 with TRBJ1-2; D ambiguous. This CDR3 is 14 amino acids long. Between the trimmed V and J ends, which lost 0 bases and 3 bases, there was a span of 8 bases. Germline V lookup: CDR1 MNHEY, CDR2 SMNVEV (reference sequence). CDR3 sequence: CASSLSGTDYGYTF. CDR3 nucleotides: TGTGCCAGCAGTTTATCGGGAACAGACTATGGCTACACCTTC.

This clonotype was counted ten times or more. The chain joins TRBV7-6 to TRBJ1-5; 9 bases align to TRBD1. Germline CDR1 reads SGHVS; CDR2 reads FNYEAQ. Unmatched junction bases numbered 6, after V lost 4 bases and J lost 8 bases. This CDR3 is built from 14 residues. The CDR3 spells CASSSTGGAEPQHF. The CDR3 DNA follows: TGTGCCAGCAGCTCTACAGGGGGCGCGGAGCCCCAGCATTTT.

The chain uses TRBV10-3 and TRBJ2-2; 10 bases agree with TRBD2. The germline CDR1 and CDR2 sequences are ENHRY and SYGVKD. The CDR3 is 15 amino acids. V trimming: 6 bases; J trimming: 1 base; junction bases outside the gene matches: 2. The CDR3, as DNA: TGTGCCATCAGCGGGACTAGCGAGAACACCGGGGAGCTGTTTTTT. This sequence encodes CAISGTSENTGELFF.

The CDR3 is CAIGSLSNTGELFF. The CDR3 region has the DNA TGTGCCATCGGCAGCCTGTCGAACACCGGGGAGCTGTTTTTT. V usage is TRBV10-3 and J usage is TRBJ2-2, with D uncertain. This CDR3 region has 14 residues. V shed 8 bases and J shed 0 bases, with 10 bases lying between them. The V gene's germline CDR1 is ENHRY and CDR2 SYGVKD.

In its sample, this clonotype was seen a few times. The chain has TRBV6-2 or TRBV6-3 and TRBJ1-1; 8 bases line up with TRBD1. Germline CDR1 is MNHEY and CDR2 is SVGEGT. This CDR3 spans 17 amino acids. Trimming cost V 1 base and J 1 base; bases outside gene matches: 8. The CDR3 region has the DNA TGTGCCAGCAGTTACTTCATCCCTACAGGGGGGAACACTGAAGCTTTCTTT. Translation: CASSYFIPTGGNTEAFF.

The V call is TRBV7-9, the J call TRBJ1-1; D gene uncertain. The germline gives CDR1 SEHNR, CDR2 FQNEAQ (reference sequence). The CDR3 is 15 amino acids. V was clipped by 10 bases and J by 0 bases, with 18 bases between them. CDR3 sequence (DNA): TGTGCCAACACCCTAACAGATTTCATGAACACTGAAGCTTTCTTT. Translation: CANTLTDFMNTEAFF.